This is a list of T cell receptor beta chains from one sample in a study of T cell responses to AZD1222 COVID-19 vaccine. The assay was immunoSEQ multiplex PCR, and TCRdb's table has in-frame clones only and misses some. The sample has some 66,000 clones, about 89% seen once; the top ten hold approximately 30%. Sequencing was performed on peripheral blood, taken 28 days after the second AZD1222 dose. The receptors here all came from an adult who received the AZD1222 COVID-19 vaccine. Both conserved end residues are part of each CDR3. D genes are given only for firm matches. For some rows the clone size is stated as once, few or many, or as a class when expanded; others skip it.

j_call: TRBJ2-7; d_call: TRBD1; v_call: TRBV19; clone_size: NA; cdr3_aa: CASSPGTGVNEQYF; cdr3_nt: TGTGCCAGTAGTCCCGGGACAGGGGTCAACGAGCAGTACTTC
j_call: TRBJ1-5; d_call: NA; v_call: TRBV5-3; clone_size: NA; cdr3_aa: CARSLAQHNQPQHF; cdr3_nt: TGTGCCAGAAGCTTGGCTCAGCACAATCAGCCCCAGCATTTT
j_call: TRBJ1-1; d_call: NA; v_call: TRBV19; clone_size: NA; cdr3_aa: CAIPGRSGGTEAFF; cdr3_nt: TGTGCCATCCCGGGCCGTTCCGGAGGGACTGAAGCTTTCTTT
j_call: TRBJ1-1; d_call: NA; v_call: TRBV7-2; clone_size: NA; cdr3_aa: CASSLAGRNTEAFF; cdr3_nt: TGTGCCAGCAGCTTAGCAGGGAGGAACACTGAAGCTTTCTTT
j_call: TRBJ2-1; d_call: NA; v_call: TRBV7-2; clone_size: NA; cdr3_aa: CASSLMSLPNEQFF; cdr3_nt: TGTGCCAGCAGCTTAATGTCCTTACCTAATGAGCAGTTCTTC
j_call: TRBJ1-2; d_call: TRBD1; v_call: TRBV6-5; clone_size: NA; cdr3_aa: CASSYRQGNHGYTF; cdr3_nt: TGTGCCAGCAGTTACAGACAGGGGAATCATGGCTACACCTTC
j_call: TRBJ1-2; d_call: NA; v_call: TRBV30; clone_size: NA; cdr3_aa: CAWSVGELGGYTF; cdr3_nt: TGTGCCTGGAGTGTCGGCGAACTAGGGGGCTACACCTTC
j_call: TRBJ2-7; d_call: NA; v_call: TRBV14; clone_size: NA; cdr3_aa: CASSQVSWAGEQYF; cdr3_nt: TGTGCCAGCAGCCAAGTCTCTTGGGCCGGCGAGCAGTACTTC
j_call: TRBJ1-2; d_call: TRBD1; v_call: TRBV4-3; clone_size: NA; cdr3_aa: CASSQEYGQGIYGYTF; cdr3_nt: TGCGCCAGCAGCCAAGAATATGGACAGGGGATCTACGGCTACACCTTC
j_call: TRBJ2-3; d_call: NA; v_call: TRBV5-4; clone_size: NA; cdr3_aa: CASSWERNTDTQYF; cdr3_nt: TGTGCCAGCAGCTGGGAGCGGAACACAGATACGCAGTATTTT
j_call: TRBJ2-5; d_call: NA; v_call: TRBV28; clone_size: NA; cdr3_aa: CASISGDQETQYF; cdr3_nt: TGTGCCAGCATTTCGGGAGACCAAGAGACCCAGTACTTC
j_call: TRBJ1-1; d_call: NA; v_call: TRBV7-2; clone_size: NA; cdr3_aa: CASSSQGNTEAFF; cdr3_nt: TGTGCCAGCAGCTCCCAGGGGAACACTGAAGCTTTCTTT
j_call: TRBJ1-2; d_call: NA; v_call: TRBV29-1; clone_size: NA; cdr3_aa: CSVNTNYGYTF; cdr3_nt: TGCAGCGTGAATACTAACTATGGCTACACCTTC
j_call: TRBJ2-3; d_call: NA; v_call: TRBV28; clone_size: NA; cdr3_aa: CASSLLRSTDTQYF; cdr3_nt: TGTGCCAGCAGTTTGCTACGGAGCACAGATACGCAGTATTTT
j_call: TRBJ2-7; d_call: NA; v_call: TRBV6-5; clone_size: once; cdr3_aa: CASSLGNWVSQYF; cdr3_nt: TGTGCCAGCAGTTTAGGGAATTGGGTCTCGCAGTACTTC
j_call: TRBJ2-7; d_call: TRBD1; v_call: TRBV10-3; clone_size: once; cdr3_aa: CAISPATGGTYEQYF; cdr3_nt: TGTGCCATCAGTCCAGCGACAGGGGGAACCTACGAGCAGTACTTC